Detailed here is one T cell receptor (beta chain). What it binds is unknown. These data belong to a study of T cell repertoires in cytomegalovirus infection. Background on the study: Recently identified HLA-C-restricted CMV epitopes were used, and well-studied HLA-B-restricted CMV epitopes were used as well. General study results and limits: HLA-C-restricted TCR beta clonotypes specific for CMV led the ex vivo response.

Each CDR3 protein is one row after TCRdb ran MiXCR on the reads. This table has some 800,000 distinct CDR3 sequences, 25% to 30% appearing once. V dropped 6 bases and J dropped 7; count of bases not matched to a gene: 6. Per the germline V gene, CDR1 is SGDLS and CDR2 is YYNGEE. The CDR3 sequence is 13 residues long. The V call is TRBV9, the J call TRBJ1-1, with 10 bases fitting TRBD1. Sequencing was performed on cultured CD8+ T cells from PBMCs, taken from culture after CMV antigen stimulation. This clonotype originated in a human donor in good health (CMV status not recorded). Some clones in this sample may be carry-over from other donors' samples. In DNA, the CDR3 is TGTGCCAGCACCCTTAGGGACAGGGGTGAAGCTTTCTTT. This translates into CASTLRDRGEAFF.